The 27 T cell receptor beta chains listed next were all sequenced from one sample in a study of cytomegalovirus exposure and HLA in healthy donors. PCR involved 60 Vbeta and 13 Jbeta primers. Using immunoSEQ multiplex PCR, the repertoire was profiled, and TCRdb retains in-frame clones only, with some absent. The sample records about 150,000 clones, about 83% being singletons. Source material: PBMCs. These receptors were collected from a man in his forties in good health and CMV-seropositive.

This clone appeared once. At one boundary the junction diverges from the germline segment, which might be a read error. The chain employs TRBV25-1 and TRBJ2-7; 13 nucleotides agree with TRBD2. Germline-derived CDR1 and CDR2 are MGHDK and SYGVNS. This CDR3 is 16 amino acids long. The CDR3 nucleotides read TGTGCCAGCAGTGATTCGCGACTAGCGGGAGGTGCGAAGTACGACTTC. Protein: CASSDSRLAGGAKYDF.

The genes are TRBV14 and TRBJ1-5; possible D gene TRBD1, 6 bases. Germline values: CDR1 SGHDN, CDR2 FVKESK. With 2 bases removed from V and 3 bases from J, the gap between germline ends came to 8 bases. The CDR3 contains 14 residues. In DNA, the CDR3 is TGTGCCAGCAGCCAAACAGGGATCAATCAGCCCCAGCATTTT. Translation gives CASSQTGINQPQHF.

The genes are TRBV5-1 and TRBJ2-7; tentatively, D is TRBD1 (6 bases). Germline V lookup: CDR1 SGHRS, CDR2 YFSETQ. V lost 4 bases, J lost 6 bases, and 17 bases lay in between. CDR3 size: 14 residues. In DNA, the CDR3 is TGCGCCAGCAGCACCGGGCACGAAGGGGGCGAGCAGTACTTC. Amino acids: CASSTGHEGGEQYF.

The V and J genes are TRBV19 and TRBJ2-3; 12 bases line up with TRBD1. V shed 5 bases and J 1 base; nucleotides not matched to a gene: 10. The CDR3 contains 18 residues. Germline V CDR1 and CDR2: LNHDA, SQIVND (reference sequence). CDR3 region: CASSPRDRGLRGTDTQYF. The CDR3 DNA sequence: TGTGCCAGTAGTCCCCGGGACAGGGGGCTTCGGGGCACAGATACGCAGTATTTT.

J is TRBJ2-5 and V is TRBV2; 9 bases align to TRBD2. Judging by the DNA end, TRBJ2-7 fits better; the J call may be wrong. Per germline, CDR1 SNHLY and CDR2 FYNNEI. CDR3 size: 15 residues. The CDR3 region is CASRGGLAGSYEQYF. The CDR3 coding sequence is TGTGCCAGCAGGGGGGGGCTAGCGGGGTCCTACGAGCAGTACTTC.

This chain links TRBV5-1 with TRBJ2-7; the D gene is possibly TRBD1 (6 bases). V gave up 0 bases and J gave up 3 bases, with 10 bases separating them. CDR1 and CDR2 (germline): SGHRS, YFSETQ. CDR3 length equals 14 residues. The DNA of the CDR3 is TGCGCCAGCAGCTTGGAACAGGGAAACTACGAGCAGTACTTC. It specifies CASSLEQGNYEQYF.

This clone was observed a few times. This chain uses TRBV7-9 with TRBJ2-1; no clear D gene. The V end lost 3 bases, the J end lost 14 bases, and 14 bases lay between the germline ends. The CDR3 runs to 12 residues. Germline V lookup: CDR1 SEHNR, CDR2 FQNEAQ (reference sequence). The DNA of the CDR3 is TGTGCCAGCAGCTTTGACCCAGACTGGAAGTTCTTC. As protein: CASSFDPDWKFF.

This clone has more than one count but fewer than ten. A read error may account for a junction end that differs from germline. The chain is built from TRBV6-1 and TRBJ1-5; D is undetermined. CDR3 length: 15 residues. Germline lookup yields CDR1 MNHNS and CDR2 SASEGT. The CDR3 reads CAISEWASSNQPQHF. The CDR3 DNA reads TGTGCCATCAGTGAGTGGGCGAGTAGCAATCAGCCCCAGCATTTT.

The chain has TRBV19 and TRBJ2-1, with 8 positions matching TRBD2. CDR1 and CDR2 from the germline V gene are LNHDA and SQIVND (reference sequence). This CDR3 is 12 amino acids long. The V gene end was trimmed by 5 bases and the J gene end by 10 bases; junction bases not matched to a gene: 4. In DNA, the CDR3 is TGTGCCAGTAGTCAGGGACTAGGGGAGCAGTTCTTC. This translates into CASSQGLGEQFF.

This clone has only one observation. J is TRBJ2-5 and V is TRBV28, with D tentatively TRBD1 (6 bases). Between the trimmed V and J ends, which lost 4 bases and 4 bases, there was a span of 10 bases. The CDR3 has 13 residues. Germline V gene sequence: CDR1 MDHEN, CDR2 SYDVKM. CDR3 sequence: CASSSRQVETQYF. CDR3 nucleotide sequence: TGTGCCAGCAGTTCTCGACAGGTAGAGACCCAGTACTTC.

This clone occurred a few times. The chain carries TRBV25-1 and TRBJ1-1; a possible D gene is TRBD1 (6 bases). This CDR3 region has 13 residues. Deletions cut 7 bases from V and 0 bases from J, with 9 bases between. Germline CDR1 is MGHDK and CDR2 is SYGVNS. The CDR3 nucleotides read TGTGCCAGCAAGGACAGTTTGAACACTGAAGCTTTCTTT. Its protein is CASKDSLNTEAFF. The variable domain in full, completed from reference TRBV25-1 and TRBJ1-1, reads EADIYQTPRYLVIGTGKKITLECSQTMGHDKMYWYQQDPGMELHLIHYSYGVNSTEKGDLSSESTVSRIRTEHFPLTLESARPSHTSQYLCASKDSLNTEAFFGQGTRLTVV.

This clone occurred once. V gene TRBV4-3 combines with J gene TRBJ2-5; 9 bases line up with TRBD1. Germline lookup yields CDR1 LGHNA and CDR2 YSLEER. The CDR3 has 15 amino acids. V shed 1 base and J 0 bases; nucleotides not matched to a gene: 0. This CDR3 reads CASSQGDRDQETQYF. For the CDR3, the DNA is TGCGCCAGCAGCCAAGGGGACAGGGACCAAGAGACCCAGTACTTC.

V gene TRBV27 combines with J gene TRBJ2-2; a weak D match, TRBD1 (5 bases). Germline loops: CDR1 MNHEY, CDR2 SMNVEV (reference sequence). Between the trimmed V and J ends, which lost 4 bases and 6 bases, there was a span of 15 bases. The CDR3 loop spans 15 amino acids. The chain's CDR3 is CASSWAGIGPGELFF. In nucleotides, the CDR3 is TGTGCCAGCAGTTGGGCAGGGATCGGACCCGGGGAGCTGTTTTTT.

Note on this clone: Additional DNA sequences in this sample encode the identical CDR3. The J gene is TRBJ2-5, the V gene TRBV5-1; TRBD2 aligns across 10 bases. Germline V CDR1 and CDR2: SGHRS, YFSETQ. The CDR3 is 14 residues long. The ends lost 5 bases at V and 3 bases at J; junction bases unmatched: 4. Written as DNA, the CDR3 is TGCGCCAGCAGTTTAGCGGGAGGTGAAGAGACCCAGTACTTC. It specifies CASSLAGGEETQYF. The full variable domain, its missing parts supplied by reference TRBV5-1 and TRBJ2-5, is KAGVTQTPRYLIKTRGQQVTLSCSPISGHRSVSWYQQTPGQGLQFLFEYFSETQRNKGNFPGRFSGRQFSNSRSEMNVSTLELGDSALYLCASSLAGGEETQYFGPGTRLLVL.

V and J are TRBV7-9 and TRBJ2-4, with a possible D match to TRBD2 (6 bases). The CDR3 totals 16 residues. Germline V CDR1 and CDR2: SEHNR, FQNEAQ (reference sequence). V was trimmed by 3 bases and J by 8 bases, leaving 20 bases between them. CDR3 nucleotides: TGTGCCAGCAGCTTCTGGGGAGGAGTCCTACGGGACATTCAGTACTTC. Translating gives CASSFWGGVLRDIQYF.

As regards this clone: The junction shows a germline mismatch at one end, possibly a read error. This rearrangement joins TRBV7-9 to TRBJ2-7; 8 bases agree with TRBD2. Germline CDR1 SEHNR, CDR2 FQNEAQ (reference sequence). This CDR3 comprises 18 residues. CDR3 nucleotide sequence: TGTTCCAGCAGCTACAAAGCGGCCTGGCGGGAGGACTCCTACGAGCAGTACTTC. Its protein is CSSSYKAAWREDSYEQYF. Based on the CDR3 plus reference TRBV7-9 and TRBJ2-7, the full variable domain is DTGVSQNPRHKITKRGQNVTFRCDPISEHNRLYWYRQTLGQGPEFLTYFQNEAQLEKSRLLSDRFSAERPKGSFSTLEIQRTEQGDSAMYLCSSSYKAAWREDSYEQYFGPGTRLTVT.

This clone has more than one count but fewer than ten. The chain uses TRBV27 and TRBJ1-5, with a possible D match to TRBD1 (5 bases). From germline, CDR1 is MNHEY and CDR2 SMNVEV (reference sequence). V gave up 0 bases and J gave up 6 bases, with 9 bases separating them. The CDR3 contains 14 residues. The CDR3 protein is CASSLSRQGQPQHF. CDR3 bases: TGTGCCAGCAGTTTATCGAGGCAGGGTCAGCCCCAGCATTTT.

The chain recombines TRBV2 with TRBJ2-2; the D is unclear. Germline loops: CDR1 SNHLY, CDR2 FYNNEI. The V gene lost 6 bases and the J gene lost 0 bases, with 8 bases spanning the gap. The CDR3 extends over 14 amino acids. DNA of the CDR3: TGTGCCAGCAGAATGACTGCGAACACCGGGGAGCTGTTTTTT. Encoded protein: CASRMTANTGELFF.

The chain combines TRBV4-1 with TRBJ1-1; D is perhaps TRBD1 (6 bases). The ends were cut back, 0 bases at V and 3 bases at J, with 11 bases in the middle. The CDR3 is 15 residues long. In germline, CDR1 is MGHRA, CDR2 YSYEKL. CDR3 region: CASSQDSGVDTEAFF. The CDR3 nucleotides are TGCGCCAGCAGCCAAGACTCAGGGGTGGACACTGAAGCTTTCTTT.

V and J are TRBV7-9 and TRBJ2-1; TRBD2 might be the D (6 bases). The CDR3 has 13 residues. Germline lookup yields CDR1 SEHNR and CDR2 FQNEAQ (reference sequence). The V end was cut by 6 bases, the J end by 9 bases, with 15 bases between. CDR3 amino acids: CASRPYPGAEQFF. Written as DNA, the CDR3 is TGTGCCAGCAGACCCTATCCGGGAGCTGAGCAGTTCTTC.

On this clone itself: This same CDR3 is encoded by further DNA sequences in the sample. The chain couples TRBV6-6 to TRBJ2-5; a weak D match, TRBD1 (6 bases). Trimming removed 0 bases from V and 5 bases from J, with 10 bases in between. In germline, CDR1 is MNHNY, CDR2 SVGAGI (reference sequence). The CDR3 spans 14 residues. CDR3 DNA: TGTGCCAGCAGTTACTCGAACAGGGAGGAGACCCAGTACTTC. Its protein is CASSYSNREETQYF.

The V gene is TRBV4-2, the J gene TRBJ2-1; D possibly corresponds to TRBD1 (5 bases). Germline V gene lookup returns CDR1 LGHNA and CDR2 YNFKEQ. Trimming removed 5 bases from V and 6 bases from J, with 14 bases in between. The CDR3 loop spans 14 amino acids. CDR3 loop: CASSARLGANEQFF. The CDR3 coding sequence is TGTGCCAGCAGCGCCCGACTTGGGGCCAATGAGCAGTTCTTC.

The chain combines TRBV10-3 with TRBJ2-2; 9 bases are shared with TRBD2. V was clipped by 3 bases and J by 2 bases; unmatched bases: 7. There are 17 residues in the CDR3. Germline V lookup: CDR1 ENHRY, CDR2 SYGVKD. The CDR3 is CAISDRLSGSNTGELFF. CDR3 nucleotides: TGTGCCATCAGTGACCGCCTTAGCGGGAGTAACACCGGGGAGCTGTTTTTT.

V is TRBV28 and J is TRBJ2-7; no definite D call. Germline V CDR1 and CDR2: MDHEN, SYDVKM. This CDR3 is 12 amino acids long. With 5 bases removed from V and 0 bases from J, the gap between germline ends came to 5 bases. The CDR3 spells CASSKSSYEQYF. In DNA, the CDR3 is TGTGCCAGCAGTAAGAGCTCCTACGAGCAGTACTTC.

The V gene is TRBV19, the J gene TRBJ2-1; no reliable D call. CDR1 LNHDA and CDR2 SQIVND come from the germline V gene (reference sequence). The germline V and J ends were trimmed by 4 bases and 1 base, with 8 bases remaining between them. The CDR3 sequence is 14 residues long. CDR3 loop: CASSKSSSYNEQFF. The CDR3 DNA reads TGTGCCAGTAGTAAGTCCAGTTCCTACAATGAGCAGTTCTTC. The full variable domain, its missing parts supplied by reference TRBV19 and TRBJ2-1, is DGGITQSPKYLFRKEGQNVTLSCEQNLNHDAMYWYRQDPGQGLRLIYYSQIVNDFQKGDIAEGYSVSREKKESFPLTVTSAQKNPTAFYLCASSKSSSYNEQFFGPGTRLTVL.

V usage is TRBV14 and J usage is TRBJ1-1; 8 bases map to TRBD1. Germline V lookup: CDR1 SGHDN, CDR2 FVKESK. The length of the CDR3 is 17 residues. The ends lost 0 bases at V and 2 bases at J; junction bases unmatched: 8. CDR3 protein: CASSQDQGALPNTEAFF. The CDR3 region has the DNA TGTGCCAGCAGCCAAGACCAGGGGGCGTTACCCAACACTGAAGCTTTCTTT.

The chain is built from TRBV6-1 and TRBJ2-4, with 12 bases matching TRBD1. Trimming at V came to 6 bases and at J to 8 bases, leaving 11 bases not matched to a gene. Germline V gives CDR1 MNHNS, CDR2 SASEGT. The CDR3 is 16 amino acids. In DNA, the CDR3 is TGTGCCAGCAGGGAACGGGGACAGGGGGCTCTGGACATTCAGTACTTC. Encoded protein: CASRERGQGALDIQYF.